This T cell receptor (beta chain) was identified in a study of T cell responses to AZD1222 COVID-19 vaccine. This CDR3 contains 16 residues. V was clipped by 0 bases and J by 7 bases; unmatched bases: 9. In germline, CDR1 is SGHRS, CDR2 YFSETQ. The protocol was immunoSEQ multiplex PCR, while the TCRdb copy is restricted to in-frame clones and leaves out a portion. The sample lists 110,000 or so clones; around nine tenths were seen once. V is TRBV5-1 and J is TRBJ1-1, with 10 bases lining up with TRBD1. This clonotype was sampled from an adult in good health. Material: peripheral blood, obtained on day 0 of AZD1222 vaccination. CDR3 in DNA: TGCGCCAGCAGCTTGGGACAGGGGGCGCAGGGGGATGAAGCTTTCTTT. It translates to CASSLGQGAQGDEAFF.